This section outlines one T cell receptor beta chain sequence together with its context. These data come from a study of blood T cell repertoires in COVID-19. Produced via immunoSEQ multiplex PCR; TCRdb's table is partial and in-frame only. Found here are approximately 150,000 clones, 65% to 90% of them singletons; the top ten hold about 9.4%. The CDR3 is made up of 13 amino acids. Germline V lookup: CDR1 MNHEY, CDR2 SMNVEV (reference sequence). V shed 6 bases and J 8 bases; nucleotides not matched to a gene: 7. V usage is TRBV27 and J usage is TRBJ2-3; 8 nucleotides align to TRBD2. The receptor was isolated from a man aged 55 to 70 with active or convalescent COVID-19. The material sequenced was peripheral blood. CDR3 nucleotide sequence: TGTGCCAGCAGGGGCGGGGGGACGGCTACGCAGTATTTT. This translates into CASRGGGTATQYF.